The sequence of this T cell receptor (beta chain) was determined in a study of blood T cell repertoires in COVID-19. Study-wide background: In each case, the material was cDNA or gDNA derived from T cells, B-cell-depleted T cells, or PBMCs.

The germline V gene encodes CDR1 KGHSH and CDR2 LQKENI. V was trimmed by 0 bases and J by 1 base, leaving 9 bases between them. CDR3 size: 15 residues. Libraries were prepared by immunoSEQ multiplex PCR; TCRdb keeps only in-frame clonotypes and omits some of them. The repertoire holds 250,000 to 300,000 clones, 88% seen once, with about 1% in the top ten. This chain uses TRBV18 with TRBJ1-1; D is unresolved. The sequenced sample was PBMCs or T cells enriched from blood (not recorded which). This clonotype originated in a woman aged 25 to 39 who had recovered from COVID-19. The CDR3 region is CASSPPSVANTEAFF. The CDR3 bases are TGTGCCAGCTCACCACCGTCCGTAGCGAACACTGAAGCTTTCTTT.